The subject of this entry is one T cell receptor (beta chain). The CDR3 runs 14 residues. Per the germline V gene, CDR1 is KGHSH and CDR2 is LQKENI. Trimming cost V 3 bases and J 3 bases, with 11 bases left between them. This record comes from a study of blood T cell repertoires in COVID-19. Study details: The cDNA or gDNA used as material had been derived from T cells, B-cell-depleted T cells, or PBMCs.

Authors' methods: Reference gene primer amplification yielded estimated nucleated cell counts. This table comes from immunoSEQ multiplex PCR, and its TCRdb copy is limited to in-frame clones, with some not included. Clone size and V and J calls were adopted from that table, with D and trimming inferred from the DNA. The table shows about 200,000 clones, with around four fifths occurring only once. Sequencing input: peripheral blood. This clonotype originated in a middle-aged man with acute or convalescent COVID-19. The chain recombines TRBV18 with TRBJ1-1; D not resolved. The CDR3 DNA is TGTGCCAGCTCACCGGGAGTCTCCGACACTGAAGCTTTCTTT. Translating it yields CASSPGVSDTEAFF.